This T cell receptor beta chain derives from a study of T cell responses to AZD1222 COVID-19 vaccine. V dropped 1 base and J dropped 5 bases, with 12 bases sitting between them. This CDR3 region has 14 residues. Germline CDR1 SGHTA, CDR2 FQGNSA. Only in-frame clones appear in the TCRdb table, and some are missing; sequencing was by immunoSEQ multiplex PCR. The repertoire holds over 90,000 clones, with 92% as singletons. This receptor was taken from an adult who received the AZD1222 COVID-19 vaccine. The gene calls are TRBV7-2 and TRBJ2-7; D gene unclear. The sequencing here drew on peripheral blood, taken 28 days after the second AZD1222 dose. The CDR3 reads CASSLGIWSDEQYF. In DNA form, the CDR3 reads TGTGCCAGCAGCTTAGGAATTTGGTCGGACGAGCAGTACTTC.